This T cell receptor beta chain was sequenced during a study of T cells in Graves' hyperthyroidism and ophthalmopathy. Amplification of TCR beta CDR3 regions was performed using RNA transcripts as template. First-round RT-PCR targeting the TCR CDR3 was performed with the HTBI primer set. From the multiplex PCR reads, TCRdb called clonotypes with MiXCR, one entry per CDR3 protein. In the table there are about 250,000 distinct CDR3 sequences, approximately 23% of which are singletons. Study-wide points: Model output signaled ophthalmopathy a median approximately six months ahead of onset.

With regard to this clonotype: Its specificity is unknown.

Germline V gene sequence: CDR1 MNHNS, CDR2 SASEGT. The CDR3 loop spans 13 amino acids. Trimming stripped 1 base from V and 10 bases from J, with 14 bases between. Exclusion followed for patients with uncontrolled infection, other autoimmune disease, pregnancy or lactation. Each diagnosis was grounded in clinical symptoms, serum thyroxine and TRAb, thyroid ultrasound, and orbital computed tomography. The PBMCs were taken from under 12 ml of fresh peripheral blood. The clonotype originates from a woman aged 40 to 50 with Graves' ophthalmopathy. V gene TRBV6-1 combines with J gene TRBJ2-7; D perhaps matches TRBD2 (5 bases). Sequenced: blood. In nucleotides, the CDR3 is TGTGCCAGCAGTGAAGTAGGATTGGGGAGCCAGTACTTC. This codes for CASSEVGLGSQYF.